The T cell receptor beta chain described here comes from a study of blood T cell repertoires in COVID-19. This clone appeared once. Seattle-derived patients entered the study during active infection and were followed longitudinally. The germline CDR1 and CDR2 sequences are LNHDA and SQIVND (reference sequence). CDR3 length equals 19 residues. The V gene end was trimmed by 5 bases and the J gene end by 3 bases; junction bases not matched to a gene: 14. Source study methods: Using reference gene primer amplification, nucleated cell counts were estimated. Here immunoSEQ multiplex PCR was the method, and the copy in TCRdb shows in-frame clones only, minus some. Clonal size and the V and J genes are those of that table, whereas D and trimming came from the DNA. The table shows some 240,000 clones, with roughly 80% occurring only once.

Material: peripheral blood. The TCR originated in a woman over 75 with COVID-19, enrolled during active disease. The chain carries TRBV19 and TRBJ2-6; 9 bases fit TRBD1. CDR3 in amino acids: CASSETGTGILGGANVLTF. CDR3 nucleotide sequence: TGTGCCAGTAGTGAAACCGGGACAGGGATTCTGGGTGGGGCCAACGTCCTGACTTTC.